The 24 T cell receptor beta chains below all came from one sample that was sequenced in a study of cytomegalovirus exposure and HLA in healthy donors. The PCR contained 60 Vbeta and 13 Jbeta primers. Measured with immunoSEQ multiplex PCR; TCRdb has only the in-frame clones, and not every one. Altogether 120,000 or so clones are present, 74% being singletons, with the ten largest covering 4%. Specimen: PBMCs. The receptors were sampled from a man aged 40-55 years in good health and CMV-seropositive.

V gene TRBV7-6 combines with J gene TRBJ2-1, with TRBD2 matching 11 bases. Germline values: CDR1 SGHVS, CDR2 FNYEAQ. CDR3 length: 16 amino acids. V lost 1 base, J lost 10 bases, and 9 bases stayed unmatched. The CDR3 nucleotides are TGTGCCAGCAGCTTAGTAGCGGGAGGGCCTTTGGGGGAGCAGTTCTTC. It yields the protein CASSLVAGGPLGEQFF.

CDR3 sequence reads: CASSRNRGDGEAFF. The CDR3 DNA reads TGTGCCAGCAGCCGGAACAGGGGTGATGGTGAAGCTTTCTTT. The gene calls are TRBV7-9 and TRBJ1-1, with 7 nucleotides matching TRBD1. The CDR3 is 14 amino acids. From germline, CDR1 is SEHNR and CDR2 FQNEAQ (reference sequence). The J segment lost 7 bases and the V segment lost 5 bases, leaving 10 bases of the junction unmatched.

V gene TRBV5-1 combines with J gene TRBJ1-1; 7 bases fit TRBD1. Germline lookup yields CDR1 SGHRS and CDR2 YFSETQ. The CDR3 totals 14 residues. V lost 0 bases and J lost 5; bases outside the gene matches: 4. The CDR3 sequence is CASSLGSGGTEAFF. For the CDR3, the DNA is TGCGCCAGCAGCTTGGGTTCAGGGGGGACTGAAGCTTTCTTT.

This chain links TRBV30 with TRBJ1-2, with D perhaps TRBD1 (5 bases). V dropped 2 bases and J dropped 6 bases, with 10 bases sitting between them. CDR1 and CDR2 (germline): GTSNPN, SVGIG (reference sequence). The CDR3 contains 12 residues. The CDR3 DNA is TGTGCCTGGAGTAGGGGTGGAGATGGCTACACCTTC. Translation gives CAWSRGGDGYTF.

This clone was observed once. The chain has TRBV5-1 and TRBJ2-1; TRBD2 agrees at 10 bases. Trimming removed 3 bases from V and 5 bases from J; junction bases left unmatched: 5. The germline CDR1 and CDR2 sequences are SGHRS and YFSETQ. CDR3 size: 15 residues. CDR3 sequence reads: CASSSSGGRHNEQFF. The DNA of the CDR3 is TGCGCCAGCAGCTCTAGCGGGGGACGGCACAATGAGCAGTTCTTC.

This clone was counted a single time. J is TRBJ2-4 and V is TRBV6-1; 14 bases are a match to TRBD2. Germline trimming cut 4 bases from V and 1 base from J; bases unmatched to any gene: 9. The CDR3 spans 19 residues. Germline CDR1 reads MNHNS; CDR2 reads SASEGT. CDR3 residues: CASSGQGLAGEWAKNIQYF. In DNA, the CDR3 is TGTGCCAGCAGTGGACAGGGACTAGCGGGGGAATGGGCCAAAAACATTCAGTACTTC.

V usage is TRBV23-1 and J usage is TRBJ2-7, with D possibly being TRBD1 (6 bases). TRBV23-1 is recorded as an ORF, its role being uncertain. Deletions cut 6 bases from V and 0 bases from J, with 27 bases between. The CDR3 has 19 residues. The CDR3 is CASRLNNRGWVKSSYEQYF. CDR3 sequence (DNA): TGCGCCAGCAGACTCAATAATAGGGGGTGGGTCAAGAGCTCCTACGAGCAGTACTTC.

This sequence joins TRBV29-1 and TRBJ2-3, with TRBD1 matching 11 bases. V lost 8 bases to trimming and J lost 0 bases; unmatched junction nucleotides: 4. Germline lookup yields CDR1 SQVTM and CDR2 ANQGSEA. The CDR3 sequence is 14 residues long. The DNA for the CDR3 is TGCAGCATCGGACAGGGGGCAAGCACAGATACGCAGTATTTT. This gives the protein CSIGQGASTDTQYF.

This clone is a singleton in its sample. CDR3 bases: TGTGCCAGCAGCTTACGGACAGCTAATGAAAAACTGTTTTTT. It codes for CASSLRTANEKLFF. The genes are TRBV7-2 and TRBJ1-4, with D perhaps matching TRBD1 (6 bases). V shed 2 bases and J shed 3 bases, with 7 bases lying between them. Looked up from germline, CDR1 is SGHTA and CDR2 is FQGNSA. This CDR3 has 14 residues.

Remarks on this clone: Within the sample, other DNA sequences also encode this same CDR3. The chain couples TRBV27 to TRBJ2-1; weak D call: TRBD2 (5 bases). Trimming took off 6 bases at V and 0 bases at J, with 9 bases between the two ends. CDR3 size: 14 residues. CDR1 and CDR2 (germline): MNHEY, SMNVEV (reference sequence). The CDR3 coding sequence is TGTGCCAGCAGCCGAGGGAGCTCCTACAATGAGCAGTTCTTC. It translates to CASSRGSSYNEQFF.

V and J are TRBV5-5 and TRBJ2-1, with a weak D call TRBD1 (5 bases). This CDR3 has 15 amino acids. CDR1 SGHKS and CDR2 YYEKEE come from the germline V gene (reference sequence). V gave up 0 bases and J gave up 6 bases, with 13 bases separating them. The CDR3 DNA reads TGTGCCAGCAGCTTGGCTGGGGCAGGATCCAATGAGCAGTTCTTC. It encodes CASSLAGAGSNEQFF.

This clone has only a few counts. This rearrangement joins TRBV27 to TRBJ1-2; the match to TRBD1 covers 12 bases. Looked up from germline, CDR1 is MNHEY and CDR2 is SMNVEV (reference sequence). The CDR3 is 16 amino acids. J lost 4 bases, V lost 4 bases, and 7 bases had no gene match. In nucleotides, the CDR3 is TGTGCCAGCAGTTCTCGGGACAGGGGGCAGGTCTATGGCTACACCTTC. Amino acid sequence: CASSSRDRGQVYGYTF.

V and J are TRBV6-5 and TRBJ2-1, with TRBD2 matching over 10 bases. Germline CDR1 MNHEY, CDR2 SVGAGI. The CDR3 is 15 residues long. V gave up 5 bases and J gave up 10 bases; unmatched junction bases: 11. CDR3 sequence: CASSPLVAGGKEQFF. The CDR3 bases are TGTGCCAGCAGTCCCTTAGTAGCGGGAGGAAAGGAGCAGTTCTTC.

The V gene is TRBV10-3, the J gene TRBJ1-4, with TRBD1 matching 9 bases. The CDR3 totals 16 residues. CDR1 ENHRY and CDR2 SYGVKD come from the germline V gene. V trimming: 2 bases; J trimming: 5 bases; junction bases outside the gene matches: 6. CDR3 protein: CAISEGDRVPNEKLFF. CDR3 sequence (DNA): TGTGCCATCAGTGAGGGGGACAGGGTGCCAAATGAAAAACTGTTTTTT.

This clone showed up just a few times. The chain is built from TRBV27 and TRBJ1-2, with D hard to call. The V end was cut by 1 base, the J end by 7 bases, with 22 bases between. CDR3 length equals 17 residues. The germline V gene has CDR1 MNHEY and CDR2 SMNVEV (reference sequence). CDR3 loop: CASSLFGQEVRETGYTF. The CDR3 DNA sequence: TGTGCCAGCAGTTTATTCGGCCAGGAGGTTCGGGAGACTGGCTACACCTTC.

The rearrangement joins TRBV4-2 to TRBJ2-7; D is perhaps TRBD1 (6 bases). V was cut by 1 base and J by 0 bases, with 16 bases left in between. The CDR3 covers 17 residues. Germline lookup yields CDR1 LGHNA and CDR2 YNFKEQ. CDR3 sequence (DNA): TGTGCCAGCAGCCAAGGGTCCCTCTCACAGGGCTCCTACGAGCAGTACTTC. This sequence encodes CASSQGSLSQGSYEQYF.

The V call is TRBV7-8, the J call TRBJ2-3, with 8 bases matching TRBD2. The V gene's germline CDR1 is SGHVS and CDR2 FQNEAQ. Trimming removed 3 bases from V and 10 bases from J; junction bases left unmatched: 9. CDR3 length: 14 residues. CDR3 amino acids: CASSLRGTSPPQYF. The CDR3 coding sequence is TGTGCCAGCAGCTTGCGCGGGACTAGTCCCCCGCAGTATTTT.

There are a few counts of this clone. The chain carries TRBV11-2 and TRBJ1-3; unclear D gene. Germline V lookup: CDR1 SGHAT, CDR2 FQNNGV. CDR3 size: 15 residues. Trimming took off 0 bases at V and 4 bases at J, with 10 bases between the two ends. The CDR3 nucleotides are TGTGCCAGCAGCTTAGATCAAAGCGGGGGAAACACCATATATTTT. Its translation is CASSLDQSGGNTIYF.

The chain joins TRBV7-8 to TRBJ1-5; D might be TRBD1 (5 bases). From germline, CDR1 is SGHVS and CDR2 FQNEAQ. The germline V and J ends were trimmed by 4 bases and 2 bases, with 18 bases remaining between them. CDR3 length: 17 residues. The CDR3 is CASSSFGGLRGNQPQHF. The CDR3 bases are TGTGCCAGCAGCTCATTTGGGGGGTTGAGGGGCAATCAGCCCCAGCATTTT. Full variable domain (outside the CDR3, taken from reference TRBV7-8 and TRBJ1-5): GAGVSQSPRYKVAKRGQDVALRCDPISGHVSLFWYQQALGQGPEFLTYFQNEAQLDKSGLPSDRFFAERPEGSVSTLKIQRTQQEDSAVYLCASSSFGGLRGNQPQHFGDGTRLSIL.

The DNA of the CDR3 is TGTGCCTCGGGGGGGGGCAGGGTTTATGGCTACACCTTC. Translation: CASGGGRVYGYTF. J is TRBJ1-2 and V is TRBV28; possible D gene TRBD1, 6 bases. The V gene's germline CDR1 is MDHEN and CDR2 SYDVKM. The CDR3 contains 13 residues. Trimming removed 11 bases at V and 5 bases at J, with 18 bases between.

V usage is TRBV5-4 and J usage is TRBJ1-1; the D gene is possibly TRBD1 (5 bases). CDR3 size: 14 residues. Germline CDR1 is SGHNT and CDR2 is YYREEE (reference sequence). V was pared by 4 bases and J by 7 bases, with 17 bases between. CDR3 loop: CASSPKRDGYEAFF. The CDR3 DNA sequence: TGTGCCAGCAGCCCAAAGCGGGACGGATATGAAGCTTTCTTT. The whole variable domain, filled in from reference TRBV5-4 and TRBJ1-1, reads ETGVTQSPTHLIKTRGQQVTLRCSSQSGHNTVSWYQQALGQGPQFIFQYYREEENGRGNFPPRFSGLQFPNYSSELNVNALELDDSALYLCASSPKRDGYEAFFGQGTRLTVV.

This clone came up a few times. The chain combines TRBV13 with TRBJ2-1; 8 bases fit TRBD2. CDR3 size: 15 residues. The J segment lost 5 bases and the V segment lost 1 base, leaving 4 bases of the junction unmatched. Per the germline V gene, CDR1 is PRHDT and CDR2 is FYEKMQ (reference sequence). The CDR3 loop is CASSLAGGGNNEQFF. CDR3 bases: TGTGCCAGCAGCTTAGCCGGGGGGGGCAACAATGAGCAGTTCTTC.

The chain carries TRBV6-5 and TRBJ2-5, with D unclear. V lost 0 bases and J lost 4, with 3 bases in between. Germline V gene lookup returns CDR1 MNHEY and CDR2 SVGAGI. The CDR3 is 12 residues long. The CDR3 nucleotides are TGTGCCAGCAGTTACTCGAGAGAGACCCAGTACTTC. The encoded protein is CASSYSRETQYF.

This clone was found once. This chain connects TRBV4-1 to TRBJ2-3, with TRBD2 matching over 13 bases. Germline-derived CDR1 and CDR2 are MGHRA and YSYEKL. This CDR3 contains 15 residues. J was trimmed by 5 bases and V by 6 bases; bases with no gene match: 5. CDR3 nucleotides: TGCGCCAGCAGACTGGGACTAGCGGGAATAGATACGCAGTATTTT. It specifies CASRLGLAGIDTQYF.